This T cell receptor (beta chain) was identified in a study of CD8+CD57+ T cells in acquired aplastic anemia. Study background: When averaged, DNA from sorted CD4+ and CD8+ cells came to 2.5 to 4 ug.

As to this clonotype: The antigen is unknown.

Study results and limitations: Some 28 CD8+ CDR3 sequences occurred in both the patients and the controls.

Before being chosen for sequencing, patients had shown CD8+CD57+ cell expansion by flow cytometry. All patients had severe acquired aplastic anemia. Patients were untreated when blood was sampled. The use of genomic DNA as template underpinned the TCR beta VDJ and CDR3 profiling. TCRdb processed the reads anew with MiXCR; each CDR3 protein has one entry. The table lists more than 250,000 distinct CDR3 sequences, about 80% of them singletons. CDR1 SGHVS and CDR2 FQNEAQ come from the germline V gene. CDR3 length: 13 amino acids. The V end was cut by 8 bases, the J end by 14 bases, with 23 bases between. The sequence came from a human donor with aplastic anemia. Sequences were obtained from sorted CD4+, CD8+, or CD8+CD57+ T cells (not recorded which) from PBMCs. J is TRBJ2-3 and V is TRBV7-8; D tentatively fits TRBD1 or TRBD2 (6 bases each). CDR3 sequence (DNA): TGTGCCAGCGGGGTCGGGGGCAGTCCTGCGACGTATTTT. Translation gives CASGVGGSPATYF.